This T cell receptor (beta chain) was retrieved from a study of human T cells and chemical hapten exposure. Study overall: Diphenylcyclopropenone doses were given weekly to the scalps of patients across the roughly 23-week study. Patch tests put 0.01% DPC on the upper back, read at 6 days.

The ends lost 3 bases at V and 4 bases at J; junction bases unmatched: 10. CDR1 and CDR2 from the germline V gene are SGHTA and FQGTGA. The length of the CDR3 is 16 residues. TCRdb called the RACE reads again in MiXCR, with one record for every CDR3 protein. This table holds 65,000 to 95,000 distinct CDR3 sequences, 6.6% found once. Time point noted: patch test 2, 6 weeks after DPC sensitization. Documented treatment: therapeutic diphenylcyclopropenone sensitization with weekly scalp DPC. Each donor was an alopecia patient between 18 and 70 years of age who qualified for DPC. This clonotype was seen at least ten times.

This TCR came from a woman aged 30 to 39 with alopecia areata. Some clones in this sample may be carry-over from other donors' samples. The chain recombines TRBV7-3 with TRBJ1-1, with 8 bases fitting TRBD1. Source: whole blood, taken in connection with sensitization to the hapten diphenylcyclopropenone (DPC). The CDR3 loop is CASSFRADRAGTEAFF. In DNA, the CDR3 is TGTGCCAGCAGCTTCAGGGCGGACAGGGCCGGCACTGAAGCTTTCTTT.